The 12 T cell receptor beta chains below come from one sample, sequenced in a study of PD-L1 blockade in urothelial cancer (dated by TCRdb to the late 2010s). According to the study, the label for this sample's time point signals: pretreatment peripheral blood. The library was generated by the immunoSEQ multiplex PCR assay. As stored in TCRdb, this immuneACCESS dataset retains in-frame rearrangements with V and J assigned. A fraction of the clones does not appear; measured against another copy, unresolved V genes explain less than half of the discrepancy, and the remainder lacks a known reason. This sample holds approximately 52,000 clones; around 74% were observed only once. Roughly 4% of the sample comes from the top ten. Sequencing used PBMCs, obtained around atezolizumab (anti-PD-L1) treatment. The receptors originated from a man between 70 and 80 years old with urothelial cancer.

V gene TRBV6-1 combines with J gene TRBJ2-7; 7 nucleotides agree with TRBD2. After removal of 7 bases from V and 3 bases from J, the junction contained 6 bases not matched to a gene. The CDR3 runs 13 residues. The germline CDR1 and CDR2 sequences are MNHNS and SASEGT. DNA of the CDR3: TGTGCCAGCATGAAAGCGGGGTTCTACGAGCAGTACTTC. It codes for CASMKAGFYEQYF.

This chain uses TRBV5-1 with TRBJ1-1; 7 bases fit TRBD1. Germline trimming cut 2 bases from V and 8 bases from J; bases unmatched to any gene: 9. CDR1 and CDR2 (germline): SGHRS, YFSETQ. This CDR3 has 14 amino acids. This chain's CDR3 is CASSFQGVDGEAFF. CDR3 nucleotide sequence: TGCGCCAGCAGCTTCCAGGGGGTGGATGGAGAAGCTTTCTTT.

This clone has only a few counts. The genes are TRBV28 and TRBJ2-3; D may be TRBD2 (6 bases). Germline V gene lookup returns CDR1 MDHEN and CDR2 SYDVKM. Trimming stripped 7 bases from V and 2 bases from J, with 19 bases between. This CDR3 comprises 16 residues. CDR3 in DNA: TGTGCCAGCAACACCCAGGGTCGGGGGATCACAGATACGCAGTATTTT. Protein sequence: CASNTQGRGITDTQYF.

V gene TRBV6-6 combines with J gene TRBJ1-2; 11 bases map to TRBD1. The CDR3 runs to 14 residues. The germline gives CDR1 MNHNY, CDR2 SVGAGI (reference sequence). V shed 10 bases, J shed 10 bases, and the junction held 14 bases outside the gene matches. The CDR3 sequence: CATTPWDRGKDYTF. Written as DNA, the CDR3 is TGTGCCACCACACCTTGGGACAGGGGGAAGGACTACACCTTC.

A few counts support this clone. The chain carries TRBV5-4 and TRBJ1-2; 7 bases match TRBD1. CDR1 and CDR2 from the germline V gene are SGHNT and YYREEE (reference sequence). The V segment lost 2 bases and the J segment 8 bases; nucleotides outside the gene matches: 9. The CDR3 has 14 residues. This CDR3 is CASSFTERQGGYTF. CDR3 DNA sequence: TGTGCCAGCAGCTTTACCGAACGACAGGGAGGCTACACCTTC. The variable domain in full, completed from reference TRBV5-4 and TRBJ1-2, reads ETGVTQSPTHLIKTRGQQVTLRCSSQSGHNTVSWYQQALGQGPQFIFQYYREEENGRGNFPPRFSGLQFPNYSSELNVNALELDDSALYLCASSFTERQGGYTFGSGTRLTVV.

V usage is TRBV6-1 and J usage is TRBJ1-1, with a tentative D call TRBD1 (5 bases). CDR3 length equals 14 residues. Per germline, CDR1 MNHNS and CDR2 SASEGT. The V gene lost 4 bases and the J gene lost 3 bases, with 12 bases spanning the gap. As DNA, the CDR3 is TGTGCCAGCAGTGCACGGGGGGAGGACACTGAAGCTTTCTTT. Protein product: CASSARGEDTEAFF.

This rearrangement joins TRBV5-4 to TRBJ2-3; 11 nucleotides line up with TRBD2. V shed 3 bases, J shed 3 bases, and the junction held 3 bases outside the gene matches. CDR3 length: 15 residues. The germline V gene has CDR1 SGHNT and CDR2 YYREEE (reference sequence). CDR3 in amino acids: CASSSLAGETDTQYF. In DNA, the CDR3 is TGTGCCAGCAGCTCACTAGCGGGGGAAACAGATACGCAGTATTTT.

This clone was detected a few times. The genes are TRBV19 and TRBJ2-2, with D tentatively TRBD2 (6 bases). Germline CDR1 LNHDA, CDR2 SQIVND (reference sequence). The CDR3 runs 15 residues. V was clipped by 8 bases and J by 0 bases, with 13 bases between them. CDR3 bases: TGTGCCAGTGGCCACGGGAGAGCGAACACCGGGGAGCTGTTTTTT. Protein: CASGHGRANTGELFF. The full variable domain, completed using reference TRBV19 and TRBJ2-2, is DGGITQSPKYLFRKEGQNVTLSCEQNLNHDAMYWYRQDPGQGLRLIYYSQIVNDFQKGDIAEGYSVSREKKESFPLTVTSAQKNPTAFYLCASGHGRANTGELFFGEGSRLTVL.

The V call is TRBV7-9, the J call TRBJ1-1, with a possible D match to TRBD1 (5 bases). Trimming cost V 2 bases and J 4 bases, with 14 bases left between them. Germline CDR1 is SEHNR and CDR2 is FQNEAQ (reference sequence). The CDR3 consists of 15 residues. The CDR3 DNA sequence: TGTGCCAGCAGCTTACTGTCACCTCAGGGCACTGAAGCTTTCTTT. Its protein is CASSLLSPQGTEAFF.

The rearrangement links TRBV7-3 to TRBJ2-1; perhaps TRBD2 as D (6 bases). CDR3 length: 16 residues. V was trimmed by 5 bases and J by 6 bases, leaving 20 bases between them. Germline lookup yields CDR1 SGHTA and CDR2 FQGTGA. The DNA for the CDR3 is TGTGCCAGCAGCCCGGATCGGGGGAGGACGGGCAATGAGCAGTTCTTC. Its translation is CASSPDRGRTGNEQFF.

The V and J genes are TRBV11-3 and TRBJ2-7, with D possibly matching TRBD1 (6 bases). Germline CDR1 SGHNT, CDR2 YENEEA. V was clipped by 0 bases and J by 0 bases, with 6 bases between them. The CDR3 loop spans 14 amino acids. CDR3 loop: CASSLEGGSYEQYF. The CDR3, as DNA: TGTGCCAGCAGCTTAGAAGGGGGCTCCTACGAGCAGTACTTC.

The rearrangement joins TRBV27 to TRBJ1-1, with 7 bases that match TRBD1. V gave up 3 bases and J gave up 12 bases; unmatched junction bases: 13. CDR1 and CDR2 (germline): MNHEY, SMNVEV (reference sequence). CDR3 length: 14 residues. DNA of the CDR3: TGTGCCAGCAGTTTGCGGGAGGGGGCCTCAGAGTCTTTCTTT. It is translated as CASSLREGASESFF.